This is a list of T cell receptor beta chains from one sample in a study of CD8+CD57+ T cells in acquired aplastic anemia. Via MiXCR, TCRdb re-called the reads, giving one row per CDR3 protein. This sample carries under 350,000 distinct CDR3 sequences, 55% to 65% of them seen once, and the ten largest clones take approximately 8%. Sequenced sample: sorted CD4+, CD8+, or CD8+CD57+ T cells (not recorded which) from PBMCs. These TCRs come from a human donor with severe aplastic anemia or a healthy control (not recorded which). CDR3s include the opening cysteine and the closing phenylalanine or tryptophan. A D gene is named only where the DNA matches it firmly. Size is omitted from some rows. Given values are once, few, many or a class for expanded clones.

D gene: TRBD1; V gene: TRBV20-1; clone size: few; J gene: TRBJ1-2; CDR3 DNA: TGCAGTGCGGTTCGACAGGGGGCGCATGGCTACACCTTC; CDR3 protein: CSAVRQGAHGYTF
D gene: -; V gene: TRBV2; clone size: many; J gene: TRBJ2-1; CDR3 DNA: TGTGCCAGCAGAAGAGGAGGTGGGAATGAGCAGTTCTTC; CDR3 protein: CASRRGGGNEQFF
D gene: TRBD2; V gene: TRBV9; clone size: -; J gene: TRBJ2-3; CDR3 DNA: TGTGCCAGCAGCGTAGAAGCGGGGCACACAGATACGCAGTATTTT; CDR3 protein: CASSVEAGHTDTQYF
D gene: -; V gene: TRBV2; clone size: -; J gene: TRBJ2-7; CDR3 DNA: TGTGCCAGCAGTGATTGGGGGGGCGCGGAGGAGCAGTACTTC; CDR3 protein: CASSDWGGAEEQYF
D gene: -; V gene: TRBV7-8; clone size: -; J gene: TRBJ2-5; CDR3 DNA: TGTGCCAGCAGCTTAGTGTTCAGGGAGACCCAGTACTTC; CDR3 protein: CASSLVFRETQYF
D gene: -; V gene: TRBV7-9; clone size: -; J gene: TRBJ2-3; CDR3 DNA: TGTGCCAGCAGCTTAAGCTACACAGATACGCAGTATTTT; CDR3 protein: CASSLSYTDTQYF
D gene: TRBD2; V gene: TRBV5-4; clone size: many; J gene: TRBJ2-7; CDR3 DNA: TGTGCCAGCAGCACGGGCGGACTAGCGGGGGGGCAGGAGCAGTACTTC; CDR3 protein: CASSTGGLAGGQEQYF
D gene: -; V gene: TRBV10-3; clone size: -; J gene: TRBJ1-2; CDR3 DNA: TGTGCCAGCGGACAAGGCCTAAACTATGGCTACACCTTC; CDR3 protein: CASGQGLNYGYTF
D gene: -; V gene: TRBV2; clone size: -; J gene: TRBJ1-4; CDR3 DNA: TGTGCCAGCAGCTCTGCGAGCATGAATGAAAAACTGTTTTTT; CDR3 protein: CASSSASMNEKLFF
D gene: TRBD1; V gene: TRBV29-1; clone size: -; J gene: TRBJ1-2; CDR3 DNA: TGCAGCGTCGTAGGACAGGGCTTTTATGGCTACACCTTC; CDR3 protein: CSVVGQGFYGYTF
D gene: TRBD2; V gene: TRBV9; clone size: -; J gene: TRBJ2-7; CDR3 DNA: TGTGCCAGCAGCACAGGGATTAGCGGGAGCTACGAGCAGTACTTT; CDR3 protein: CASSTGISGSYEQYF
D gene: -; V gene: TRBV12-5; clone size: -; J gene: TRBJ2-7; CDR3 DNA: TGTGCTAGTGGTTTGCAGGGAGGAGCTGCCGAGCAGTACTTC; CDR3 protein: CASGLQGGAAEQYF
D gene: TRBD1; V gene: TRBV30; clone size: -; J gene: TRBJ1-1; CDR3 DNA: TGTGCCTGGGGGAAGAGACAGGGATTAGACACTGAAGCTTTCTTT; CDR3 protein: CAWGKRQGLDTEAFF
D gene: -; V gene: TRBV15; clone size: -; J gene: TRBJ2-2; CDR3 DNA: TGTGCCACCAGCAAACAGTCGAACACCGGGGAGCTGTTTTTT; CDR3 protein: CATSKQSNTGELFF
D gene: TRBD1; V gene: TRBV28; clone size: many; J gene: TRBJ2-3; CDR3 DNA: TGTGCCAGCAAGAGGACGGGACAGGGCGCAGATACGCAGTATTTT; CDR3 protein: CASKRTGQGADTQYF
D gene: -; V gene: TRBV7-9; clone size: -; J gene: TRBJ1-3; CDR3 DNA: TGTGCCAGCAGCTTTCAGGAGAACACTGGAAACACCATATATTTT; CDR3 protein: CASSFQENTGNTIYF
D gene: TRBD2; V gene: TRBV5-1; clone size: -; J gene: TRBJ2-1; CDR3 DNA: TGCGCCAGCAGCTTTAGCGGGGGCTCCAATGAGCAGTTCTTC; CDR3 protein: CASSFSGGSNEQFF
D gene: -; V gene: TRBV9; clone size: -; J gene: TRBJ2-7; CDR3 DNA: TGTGCCAGCAGCGTAGCGGAGGGGGGCGGCCCCTACGAGCAGTACTTC; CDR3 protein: CASSVAEGGGPYEQYF
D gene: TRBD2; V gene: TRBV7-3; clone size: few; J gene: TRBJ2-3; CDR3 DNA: TGTGCCAGCAGCTCCCCCGTCGGGAGGTATACGCAGTATTTT; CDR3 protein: CASSSPVGRYTQYF
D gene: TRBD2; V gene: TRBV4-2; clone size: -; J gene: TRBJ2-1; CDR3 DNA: TGTGCCAGCAGCCCTTCCGGGACTAGCGGGGGCCGAACCTACAATGAGCAGTTCTTC; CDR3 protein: CASSPSGTSGGRTYNEQFF
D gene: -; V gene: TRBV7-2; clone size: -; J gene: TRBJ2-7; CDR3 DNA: TGTGCCAGCAGTCCCGCTACCAATACGCAGTACTTC; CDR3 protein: CASSPATNTQYF
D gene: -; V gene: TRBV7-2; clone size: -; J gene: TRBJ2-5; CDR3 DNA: TGTGCCAGCAGCTTAGCGGAACCTCAAGAGACCCAGTACTTC; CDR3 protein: CASSLAEPQETQYF
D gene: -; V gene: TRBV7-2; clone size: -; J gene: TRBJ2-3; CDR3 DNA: TGTGCCAGCAGCTTAGACCAGCTCCCCACAGATACGCAGTATTTT; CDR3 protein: CASSLDQLPTDTQYF
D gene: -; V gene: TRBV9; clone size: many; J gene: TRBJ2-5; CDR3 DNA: TGTGCCAGCAGCGTAGTGCCGTCTGGCGGACAAGAGACCCAGTACTTC; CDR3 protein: CASSVVPSGGQETQYF
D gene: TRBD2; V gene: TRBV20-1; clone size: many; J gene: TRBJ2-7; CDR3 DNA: TGCAGTGCTTCCCGGACTAGCGGGGGAGGCTACGAGCAGTACTTC; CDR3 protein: CSASRTSGGGYEQYF
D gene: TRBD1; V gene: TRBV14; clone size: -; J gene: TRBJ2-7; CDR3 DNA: TGTGCCAGCAGCCCCTCTCCGGGACAGAGCTCCTACGAGCAGTACTTC; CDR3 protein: CASSPSPGQSSYEQYF
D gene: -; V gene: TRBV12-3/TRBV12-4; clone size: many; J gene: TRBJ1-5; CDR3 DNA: TGTGCCAGCAGTTTTGAGGGCTTACAGCCCCAGCATTTT; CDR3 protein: CASSFEGLQPQHF
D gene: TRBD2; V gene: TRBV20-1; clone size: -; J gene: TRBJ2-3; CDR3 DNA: TGCAGTGGCGAGTATTGGGGACTAGCGAAGACAGATACGCAGTATTTT; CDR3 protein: CSGEYWGLAKTDTQYF
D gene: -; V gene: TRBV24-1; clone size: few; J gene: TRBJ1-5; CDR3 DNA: TGTGCCACCAGAGGGCCTACCGGCCAGCCCCAGCATTTT; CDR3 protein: CATRGPTGQPQHF
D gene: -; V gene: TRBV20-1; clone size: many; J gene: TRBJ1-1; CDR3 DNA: TGCAGTGCTAAAGCTGGGGACACTGAAGCTTTCTTT; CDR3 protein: CSAKAGDTEAFF
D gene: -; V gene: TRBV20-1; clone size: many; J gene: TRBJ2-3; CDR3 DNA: TGCAGTGCTGCCAGACAACCAAGCACAGATACGCAGTATTTT; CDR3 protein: CSAARQPSTDTQYF
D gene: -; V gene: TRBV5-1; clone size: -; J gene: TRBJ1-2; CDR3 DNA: TGCGCCAGCAGCTTGGAGGGAAGCTCTGGAAACACCTTC; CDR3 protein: CASSLEGSSGNTF
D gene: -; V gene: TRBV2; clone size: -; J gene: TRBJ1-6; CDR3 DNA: TGTGCCACTACCCACGGTGGGGCTAGCTCCTATAATTCACCCCTCCACTTT; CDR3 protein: CATTHGGASSYNSPLHF
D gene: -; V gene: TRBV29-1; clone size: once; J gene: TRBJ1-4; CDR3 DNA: TGCAGCGCCATTTCAGATTTTAATGAAAAACTGTTTTTT; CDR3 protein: CSAISDFNEKLFF
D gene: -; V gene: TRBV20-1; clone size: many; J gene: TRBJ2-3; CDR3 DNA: TGCAGTGTTCCACCCCCAGGGATCTCAGATACGCAGTATTTT; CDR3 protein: CSVPPPGISDTQYF
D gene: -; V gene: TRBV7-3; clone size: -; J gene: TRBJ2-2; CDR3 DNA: TGTGCCAGCAGCTTAACCCCAGGGGCCGGGGAGCTGTTTTTT; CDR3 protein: CASSLTPGAGELFF
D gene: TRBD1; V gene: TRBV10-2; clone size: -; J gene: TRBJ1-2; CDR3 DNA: TGCGCCAGCAGCGACAGGGAACACTATGGCTACACCTTC; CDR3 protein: CASSDREHYGYTF
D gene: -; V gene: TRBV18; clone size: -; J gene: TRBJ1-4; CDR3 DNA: TGTGCCAGCTCACCAAGGGGAAATAATGAAAAACTGTTTTTT; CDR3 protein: CASSPRGNNEKLFF
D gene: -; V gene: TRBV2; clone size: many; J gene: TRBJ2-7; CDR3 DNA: TGTGCCAGCAGTGGCCCGGCCAGGGAGAGCGAGCAGTACTTC; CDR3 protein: CASSGPARESEQYF
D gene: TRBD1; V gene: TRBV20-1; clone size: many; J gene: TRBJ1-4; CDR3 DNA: TGCAGTGCTATCCGGGACAGGGCCTCAACTAATGAAAAACTGTTTTTT; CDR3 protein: CSAIRDRASTNEKLFF
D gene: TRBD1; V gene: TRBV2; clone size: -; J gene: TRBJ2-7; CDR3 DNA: TGTGCCAGTGGGCCCCAGGGGGCCTACGAGCAGTACTTC; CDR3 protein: CASGPQGAYEQYF